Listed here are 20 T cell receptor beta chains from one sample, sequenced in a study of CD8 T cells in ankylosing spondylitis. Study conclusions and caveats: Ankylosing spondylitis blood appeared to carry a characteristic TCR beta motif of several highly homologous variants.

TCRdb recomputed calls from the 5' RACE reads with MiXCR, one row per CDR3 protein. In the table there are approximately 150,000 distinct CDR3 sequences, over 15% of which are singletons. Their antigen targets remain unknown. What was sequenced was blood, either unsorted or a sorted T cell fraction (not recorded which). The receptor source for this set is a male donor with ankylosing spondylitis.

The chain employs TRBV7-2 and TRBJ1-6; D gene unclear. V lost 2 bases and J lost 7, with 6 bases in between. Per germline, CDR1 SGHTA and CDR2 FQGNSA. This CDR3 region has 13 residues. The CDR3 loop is CASSLHSNSPLHF. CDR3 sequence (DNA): TGTGCCAGCAGCTTACATTCCAATTCACCCCTCCACTTT. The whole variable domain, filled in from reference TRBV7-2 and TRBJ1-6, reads GAGVSQSPSNKVTEKGKDVELRCDPISGHTALYWYRQSLGQGLEFLIYFQGNSAPDKSGLPSDRFSAERTGGSVSTLTIQRTQQEDSAVYLCASSLHSNSPLHFGNGTRLTVT.

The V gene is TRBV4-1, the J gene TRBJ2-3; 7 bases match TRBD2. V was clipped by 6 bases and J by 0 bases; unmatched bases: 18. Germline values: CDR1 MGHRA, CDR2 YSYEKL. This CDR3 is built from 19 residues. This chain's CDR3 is CASRLWAGVSPPSTDTQYF. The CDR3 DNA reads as TGCGCCAGCAGACTATGGGCGGGAGTATCCCCCCCTAGCACAGATACGCAGTATTTT.

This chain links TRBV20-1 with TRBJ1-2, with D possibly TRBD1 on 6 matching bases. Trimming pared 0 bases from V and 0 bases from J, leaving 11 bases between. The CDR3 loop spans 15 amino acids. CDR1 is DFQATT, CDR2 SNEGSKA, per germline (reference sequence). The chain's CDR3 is CSARDGRGPNYGYTF. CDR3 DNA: TGCAGTGCTAGAGACGGGCGGGGGCCTAACTATGGCTACACCTTC.

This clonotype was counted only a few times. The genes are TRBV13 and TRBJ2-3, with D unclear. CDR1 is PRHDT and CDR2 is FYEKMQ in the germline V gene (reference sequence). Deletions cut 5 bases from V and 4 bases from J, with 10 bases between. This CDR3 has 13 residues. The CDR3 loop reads CASSTFGADTQYF. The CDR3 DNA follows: TGTGCCAGCAGCACCTTTGGCGCAGATACGCAGTATTTT.

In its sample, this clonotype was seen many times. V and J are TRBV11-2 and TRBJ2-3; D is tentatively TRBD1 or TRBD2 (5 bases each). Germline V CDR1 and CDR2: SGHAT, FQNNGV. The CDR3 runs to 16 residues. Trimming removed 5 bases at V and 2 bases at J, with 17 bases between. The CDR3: CASSRGHSRITDTQYF. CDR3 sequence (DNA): TGTGCCAGCAGCCGGGGCCATTCCAGGATCACAGATACGCAGTATTTT.

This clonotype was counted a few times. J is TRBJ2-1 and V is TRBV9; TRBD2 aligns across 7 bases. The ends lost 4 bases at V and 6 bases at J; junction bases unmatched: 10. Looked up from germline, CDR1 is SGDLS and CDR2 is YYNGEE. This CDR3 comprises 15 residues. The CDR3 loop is CASSPDGGSTNEQFF. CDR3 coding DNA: TGTGCCAGCAGCCCAGATGGCGGGAGCACCAATGAGCAGTTCTTC.

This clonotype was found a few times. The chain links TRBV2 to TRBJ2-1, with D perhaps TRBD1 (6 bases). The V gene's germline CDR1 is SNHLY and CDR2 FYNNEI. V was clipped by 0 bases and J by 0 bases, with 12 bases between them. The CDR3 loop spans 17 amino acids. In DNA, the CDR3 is TGTGCCAGCAGTGAAGCAGGCAGGGGTTTCTCCTACAATGAGCAGTTCTTC. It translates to CASSEAGRGFSYNEQFF.

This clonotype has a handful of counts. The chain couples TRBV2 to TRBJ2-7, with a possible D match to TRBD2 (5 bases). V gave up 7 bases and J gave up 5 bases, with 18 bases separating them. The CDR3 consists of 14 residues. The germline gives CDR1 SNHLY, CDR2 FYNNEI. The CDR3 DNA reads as TGTGCCAGCACCGAGGGAACTCCCCCCCACGAGCAGTACTTC. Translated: CASTEGTPPHEQYF.

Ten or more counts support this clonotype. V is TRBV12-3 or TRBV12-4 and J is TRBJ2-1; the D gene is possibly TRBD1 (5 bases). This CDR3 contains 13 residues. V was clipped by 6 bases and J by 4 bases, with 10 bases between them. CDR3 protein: CASSMTVYNEQFF. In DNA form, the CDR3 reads TGTGCCAGCAGCATGACAGTTTACAATGAGCAGTTCTTC.

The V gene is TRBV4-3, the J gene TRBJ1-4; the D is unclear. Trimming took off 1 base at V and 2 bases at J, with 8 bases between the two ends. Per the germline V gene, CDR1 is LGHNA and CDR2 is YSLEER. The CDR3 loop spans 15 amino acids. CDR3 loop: CASSQGGATNEKLFF. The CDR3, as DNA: TGCGCCAGCAGCCAAGGAGGAGCCACTAATGAAAAACTGTTTTTT.

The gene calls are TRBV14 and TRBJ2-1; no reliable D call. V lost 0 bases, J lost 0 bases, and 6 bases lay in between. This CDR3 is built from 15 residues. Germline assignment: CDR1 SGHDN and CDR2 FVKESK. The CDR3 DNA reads TGTGCCAGCAGCCAAGACTTCAGCTCCTACAATGAGCAGTTCTTC. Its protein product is CASSQDFSSYNEQFF.

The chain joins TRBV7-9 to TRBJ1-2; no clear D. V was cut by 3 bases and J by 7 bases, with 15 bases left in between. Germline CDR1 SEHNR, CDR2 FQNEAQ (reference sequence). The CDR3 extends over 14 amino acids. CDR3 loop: CASSFSGPKLGYTF. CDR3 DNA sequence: TGTGCCAGCAGCTTCTCCGGGCCGAAGCTTGGCTACACCTTC.

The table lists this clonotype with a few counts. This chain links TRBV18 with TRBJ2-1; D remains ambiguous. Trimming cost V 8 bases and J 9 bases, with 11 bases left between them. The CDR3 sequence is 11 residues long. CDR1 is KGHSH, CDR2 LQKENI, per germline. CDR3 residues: CASLIGLEQFF. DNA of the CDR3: TGTGCCAGCCTCATCGGGCTTGAGCAGTTCTTC.

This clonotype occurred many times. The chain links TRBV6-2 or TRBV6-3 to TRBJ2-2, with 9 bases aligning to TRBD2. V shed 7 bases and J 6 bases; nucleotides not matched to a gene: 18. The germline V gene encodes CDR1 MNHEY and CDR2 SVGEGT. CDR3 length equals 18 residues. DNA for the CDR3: TGTGCCAGCAAGACCCGCTTCAGCGGGAGGTCCTTGGCCGGGGAGCTGTTTTTT. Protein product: CASKTRFSGRSLAGELFF.

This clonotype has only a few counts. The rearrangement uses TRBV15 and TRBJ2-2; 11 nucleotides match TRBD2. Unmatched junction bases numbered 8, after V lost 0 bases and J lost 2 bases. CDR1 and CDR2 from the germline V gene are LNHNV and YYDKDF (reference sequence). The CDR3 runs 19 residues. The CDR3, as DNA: TGTGCCACCAGCAGAGATACTAGCGGGAGATTAATTAACACCGGGGAGCTGTTTTTT. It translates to CATSRDTSGRLINTGELFF.

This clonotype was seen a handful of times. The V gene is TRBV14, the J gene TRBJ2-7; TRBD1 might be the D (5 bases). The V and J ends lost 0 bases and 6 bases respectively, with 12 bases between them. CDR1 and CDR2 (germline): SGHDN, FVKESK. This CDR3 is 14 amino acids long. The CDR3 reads CASSQDLSGREQYF. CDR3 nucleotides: TGTGCCAGCAGCCAAGATCTGTCAGGGCGCGAGCAGTACTTC.

This chain's CDR3 is CASSSILAVGTYEQYF. The DNA for the CDR3 is TGTGCCAGCAGTTCGATACTAGCGGTGGGGACCTACGAGCAGTACTTC. V and J are TRBV27 and TRBJ2-7; the match to TRBD2 covers 8 bases. The trim removed 4 bases at V and 2 bases at J, leaving 10 bases unmatched. This CDR3 comprises 16 residues. Germline V gene data show CDR1 as MNHEY and CDR2 as SMNVEV (reference sequence).

The CDR3 DNA follows: TGTGCCAGTAGTATTTCGGCTAACTATGGCTACACCTTC. Translated: CASSISANYGYTF. The chain couples TRBV19 to TRBJ1-2, with D hard to call. Trimming took 3 bases from V and 0 from J, leaving 5 bases between them. CDR3 size: 13 residues. Germline CDR1 and CDR2: LNHDA and SQIVND (reference sequence).

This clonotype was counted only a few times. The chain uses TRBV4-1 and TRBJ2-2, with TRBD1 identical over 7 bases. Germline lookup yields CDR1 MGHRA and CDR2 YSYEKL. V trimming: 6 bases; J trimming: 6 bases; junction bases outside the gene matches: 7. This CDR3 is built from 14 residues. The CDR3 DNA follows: TGCGCCAGCAGACGGACAGGCGTCCCCGGGGAGCTGTTTTTT. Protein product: CASRRTGVPGELFF.

The CDR3 protein is CAISESIALSPLHF. In DNA form, the CDR3 reads TGTGCCATCAGTGAGTCGATAGCTCTCTCACCCCTCCACTTT. V and J are TRBV10-3 and TRBJ1-6; D remains ambiguous. Germline V gene sequence: CDR1 ENHRY, CDR2 SYGVKD. CDR3 length: 14 residues. V was cut by 0 bases and J by 10 bases, with 10 bases left in between.